Each of the 7 T cell receptor beta chains below was sequenced from the same sample in a study of T cell responses to AZD1222 COVID-19 vaccine. The protocol was immunoSEQ multiplex PCR, while the TCRdb copy is restricted to in-frame clones and leaves out a portion. The table includes some 130,000 clones, roughly nine tenths detected once. Here the sequenced sample was peripheral blood, taken 28 days after the second AZD1222 dose. These TCRs come from an adult who received the AZD1222 COVID-19 vaccine.

The chain has TRBV10-1 and TRBJ2-3, with TRBD2 matching 7 bases. The junction had 11 bases not matched to a gene; V was cut back by 0 bases and J by 8 bases. Germline values: CDR1 WNHNN, CDR2 SYGVQD (reference sequence). CDR3 size: 16 residues. CDR3 DNA sequence: TGCGCCAGCAGTGAGTCCTTGGGAGGGCCCTCGGCTACGCAGTATTTT. This translates into CASSESLGGPSATQYF.

This chain joins TRBV11-2 and TRBJ2-5, with 12 positions matching TRBD2. The CDR3 runs to 16 residues. From germline, CDR1 is SGHAT and CDR2 FQNNGV. Trimming cost V 5 bases and J 2 bases; bases outside gene matches: 6. The CDR3 DNA reads as TGTGCCAGCAGCCGACTAGCGGGGGCCGGTCAAGAGACCCAGTACTTC. This translates into CASSRLAGAGQETQYF.

The genes are TRBV7-9 and TRBJ1-1; 7 bases line up with TRBD1. J was trimmed by 0 bases and V by 5 bases; bases with no gene match: 6. The CDR3 runs to 15 residues. Looked up from germline, CDR1 is SEHNR and CDR2 is FQNEAQ (reference sequence). The chain's CDR3 is CASSVGQHMNTEAFF. The CDR3, as DNA: TGTGCCAGCAGCGTGGGACAGCACATGAACACTGAAGCTTTCTTT.

The chain recombines TRBV6-2 or TRBV6-3 with TRBJ1-5; D not resolved. The CDR3 is 17 residues long. Deletions cut 4 bases from V and 3 bases from J, with 19 bases between. Germline CDR1 reads MNHEY; CDR2 reads SVGEGT. The CDR3 DNA follows: TGTGCCAGCAGTTTACTCCCGAGTGCCGGGCACAATCAGCCCCAGCATTTT. As protein: CASSLLPSAGHNQPQHF.

This chain connects TRBV7-9 to TRBJ1-4; D is undetermined. Germline loops: CDR1 SEHNR, CDR2 FQNEAQ (reference sequence). This CDR3 is built from 13 residues. The germline V and J ends were trimmed by 1 base and 8 bases, with 8 bases remaining between them. The CDR3 sequence: CASSLDVGEKLFF. The CDR3 DNA reads TGTGCCAGCAGCTTAGATGTAGGGGAAAAACTGTTTTTT.

This clone was found a few times. The rearrangement uses TRBV14 and TRBJ1-1; D is unclear. V was trimmed by 9 bases and J by 3 bases, leaving 17 bases between them. Germline V gene data show CDR1 as SGHDN and CDR2 as FVKESK. CDR3 size: 14 residues. The DNA of the CDR3 is TGTGCCAGTAGATCTATTACTCTGCACACTGAAGCTTTCTTT. It yields the protein CASRSITLHTEAFF.

The chain combines TRBV4-1 with TRBJ2-4; no clear D gene. The CDR3 consists of 15 residues. Deletions cut 4 bases from V and 0 bases from J, with 10 bases between. CDR1 is MGHRA, CDR2 YSYEKL, per germline. CDR3 region: CASSPVAVAKNIQYF. Written as DNA, the CDR3 is TGCGCCAGCAGCCCAGTAGCCGTAGCCAAAAACATTCAGTACTTC.